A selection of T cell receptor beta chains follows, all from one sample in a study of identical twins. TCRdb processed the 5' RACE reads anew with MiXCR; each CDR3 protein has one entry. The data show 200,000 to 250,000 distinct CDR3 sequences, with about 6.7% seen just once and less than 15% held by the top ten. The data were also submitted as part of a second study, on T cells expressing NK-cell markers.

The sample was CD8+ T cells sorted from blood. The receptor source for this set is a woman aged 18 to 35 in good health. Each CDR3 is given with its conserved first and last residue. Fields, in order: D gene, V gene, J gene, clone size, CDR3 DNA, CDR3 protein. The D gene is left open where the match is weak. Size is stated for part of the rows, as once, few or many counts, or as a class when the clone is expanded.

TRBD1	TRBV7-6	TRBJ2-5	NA	TGTGCCAGCAGCTTCCCTACTGGACAGGGTGGGATTGACAAGGAGACCCAGTACTTC	CASSFPTGQGGIDKETQYF
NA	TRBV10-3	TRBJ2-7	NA	TGTGCCATCAGCGAGGGGCCTCTCTACGAGCAGTACTTC	CAISEGPLYEQYF
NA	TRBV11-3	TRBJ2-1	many	TGTACCAGCAGCCCCGCATCGAGCTCCTACAATGAGCAGTTCTTC	CTSSPASSSYNEQFF
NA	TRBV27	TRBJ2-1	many	TGTGCCAGCAGGGATGGACTGGGGCTAGAGAATGAGCAGTTCTTC	CASRDGLGLENEQFF
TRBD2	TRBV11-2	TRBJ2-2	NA	TGTGCCAGCAGCCCCCCAGGCCTAGCGGGAGGGCGCACCGGGGAGCTGTTTTTT	CASSPPGLAGGRTGELFF
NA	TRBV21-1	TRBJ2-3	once	TGTGCCAGCAGCAAAGATAGGACACAACGAGATACGCAGTATTTT	CASSKDRTQRDTQYF
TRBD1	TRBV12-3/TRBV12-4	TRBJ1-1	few	TGTGCCAGCAGAATACGGGACAGTCCCACTGAAGCTTTCTTT	CASRIRDSPTEAFF
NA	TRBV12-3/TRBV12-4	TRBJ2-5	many	TGTGCCAGCAGCCCGCGGGGAGGAGAGACCCAGTACTTC	CASSPRGGETQYF
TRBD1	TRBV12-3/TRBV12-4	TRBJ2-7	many	TGTGCCAGCAGTTTCACAGGGGGCTTCGACGAGCAGTACTTC	CASSFTGGFDEQYF
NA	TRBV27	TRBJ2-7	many	TGTGCCAGCAGTTTTGGGTTACCCTACGAGCAGTACTTC	CASSFGLPYEQYF
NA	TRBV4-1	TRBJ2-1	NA	TGCGCCAGCAGCCTTAGGAACTACAATGAGCAGTTCTTC	CASSLRNYNEQFF
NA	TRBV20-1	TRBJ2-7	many	TGCAGTGCTAGAGAGTCTTCCGTCCGATTCTTC	CSARESSVRFF
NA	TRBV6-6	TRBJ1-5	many	TGTGCCAGCAATCCTGTTGGGGCTGGGCCCCAGCATTTT	CASNPVGAGPQHF
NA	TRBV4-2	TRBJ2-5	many	TGTGCCAGCAGCCGTCTCCTGGGTACCGGTCAAGAGACCCAGTACTTC	CASSRLLGTGQETQYF
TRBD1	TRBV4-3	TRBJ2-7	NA	TGCGCCAGCAGCCTCCGGGGAAGGGGGCTAGAGGAGCAGTACTTC	CASSLRGRGLEEQYF
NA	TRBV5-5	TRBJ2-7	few	TGTGCCAGCAGCGAAGCCTTACAGGGTCGTTACGAGCAGTACTTC	CASSEALQGRYEQYF
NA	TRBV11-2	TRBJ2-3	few	TGTGCCAGCAGCCTAGGACTCCCCGGACAGTATTTT	CASSLGLPGQYF
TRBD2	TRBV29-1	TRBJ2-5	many	TGCAGCGTAACCCTAGCGGGAGGAGGAGAGACCCAGTACTTC	CSVTLAGGGETQYF
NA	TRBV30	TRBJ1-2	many	TGTGCCTGGACCGCCGGGTTGGACTACACCTTC	CAWTAGLDYTF
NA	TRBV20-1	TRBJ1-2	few	TGCAGTGCTAACGCCCCGCCGAGGGGTTCCGCTAACTATGGCTACACCTTC	CSANAPPRGSANYGYTF
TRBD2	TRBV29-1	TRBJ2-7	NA	TGCAGCGTAGCGGGACTAGCGGGACGTAGCGAGCAGTACTTC	CSVAGLAGRSEQYF
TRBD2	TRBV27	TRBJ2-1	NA	TGTGCCAGCAGTTTAAGGGGACTAGCGGGAGGGGGCAATGAGCAGTTCTTC	CASSLRGLAGGGNEQFF
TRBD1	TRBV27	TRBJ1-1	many	TGTGCCAGCAGTCCTTGGACAGGGGCGAACACTGAAGCTTTCTTT	CASSPWTGANTEAFF
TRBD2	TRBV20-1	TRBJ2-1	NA	TGCAGTGCTGGGGGGGTCCTAGCGGCCATACACTCCTACAATGAGCAGTTCTTC	CSAGGVLAAIHSYNEQFF
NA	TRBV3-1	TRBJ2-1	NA	TGTGCCAGCAGCCAAGATGGAGAAGAGCAGTTCTTC	CASSQDGEEQFF
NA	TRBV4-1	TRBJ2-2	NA	TGCGCCAGCAGCCAAGAGGCCCGGACCACCGGGGAGCTGTTTTTT	CASSQEARTTGELFF
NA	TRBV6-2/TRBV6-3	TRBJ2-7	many	TGTGCCAGCAGTTCACAGAACTACGAGCAGTACTTC	CASSSQNYEQYF
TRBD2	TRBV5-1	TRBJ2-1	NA	TGCGCCAGCAGCTTGGTAGCGGGAGATGGCAATGAGCAGTTCTTC	CASSLVAGDGNEQFF
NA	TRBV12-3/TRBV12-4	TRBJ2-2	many	TGTGCCAGCACCCCCCTTTTCACCGGGGAGCTGTTTTTT	CASTPLFTGELFF
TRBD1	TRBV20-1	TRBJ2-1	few	TGCAGTGCTAGGACAGGGGAAAGCTACAATGAGCAGTTCTTC	CSARTGESYNEQFF
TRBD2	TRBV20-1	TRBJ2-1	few	TGCAGTGCTAGAGAACTAGCGGGACTCTACAATGAGCAGTTCTTC	CSARELAGLYNEQFF
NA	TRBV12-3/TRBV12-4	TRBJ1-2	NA	TGTGCCAGCAGTTCCCACCCGGCAGGTGGCTACACCTTC	CASSSHPAGGYTF
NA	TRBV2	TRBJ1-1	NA	TGTGCCAGCAGTGAAAGTCGGGGCACGAACACTGAAGCTTTCTTT	CASSESRGTNTEAFF
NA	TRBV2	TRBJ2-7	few	TGTGCCAGCAGGGAAACCAGGGACCAGCCTACGCAGCAGTACTTC	CASRETRDQPTQQYF
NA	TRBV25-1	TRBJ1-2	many	TGTGCCAGCAGTGAATACGTAGCCTATGGCTACACCTTC	CASSEYVAYGYTF
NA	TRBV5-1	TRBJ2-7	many	TGCGCCAGCAGCTTGGCGGCAGGGGCCCCTTCCTACGAGCAGTACTTC	CASSLAAGAPSYEQYF
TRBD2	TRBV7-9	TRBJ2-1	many	TGTGCCAGCAGCTCCGGGGGACTAGTCGGTCAGCAGTTCTTC	CASSSGGLVGQQFF
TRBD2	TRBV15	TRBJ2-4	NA	TGTGCCACGGGGGGATATGATGAGCGGGGCCGACTAGCCAAAAACATTCAGTACTTC	CATGGYDERGRLAKNIQYF
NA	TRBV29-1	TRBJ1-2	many	TGCAGCGTCCTTGAGGGGAGCTATGGCTACACCTTC	CSVLEGSYGYTF
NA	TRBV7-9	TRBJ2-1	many	TGTGCCAGCAGCTCCGTCTCCGGCTCCTACAATGAGCAGTTCTTC	CASSSVSGSYNEQFF
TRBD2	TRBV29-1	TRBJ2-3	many	TGCAGCGTTGACCCCCGGGGGGGAGTCACAGATACGCAGTATTTT	CSVDPRGGVTDTQYF
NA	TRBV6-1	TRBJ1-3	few	TGTGCCAGCAGTGCAAACGACAGATCCGGAAACACCATATATTTT	CASSANDRSGNTIYF